The source of this T cell receptor beta chain is a study of cytomegalovirus exposure and HLA in healthy donors. Comments on this clone: Antigen: not known.

It was healthy bone marrow donors who served as donors. Points from the study as a whole: In a later analysis, parvovirus B19, influenza, CMV and Epstein-Barr virus appeared linked to several top co-occurrence clusters.

The study ran its PCR with 60 Vbeta and 13 Jbeta primers. Libraries were prepared by immunoSEQ multiplex PCR; TCRdb keeps only in-frame clonotypes and omits some of them. The sample shows approximately 150,000 clones, around 90% of them seen only once. The sequenced sample consisted of PBMCs. This receptor was obtained from a woman aged 40 to 55 in good health and CMV-seronegative.

The CDR3 DNA follows: TGCGCCAGCAGCCAAGAATTAACCCGGGGATCATACTATGGCTACACCTTC. As protein: CASSQELTRGSYYGYTF. This chain uses TRBV4-1 with TRBJ1-2; unclear D gene. This CDR3 has 17 residues. V was shortened by 0 bases and J by 3 bases, with 17 bases between the two germline ends. CDR1 is MGHRA, CDR2 YSYEKL, per germline.